Described below is a single TCR beta chain sequence and its context. This may arise from a read error, as a much more abundant clone is one base away. The CDR3 is 18 residues long. Between the trimmed V and J ends, which lost 0 bases and 4 bases, there was a span of 24 bases. Germline V gene lookup returns CDR1 GTSNPN and CDR2 SVGIG (reference sequence). This record belongs to a study of molecular identifiers for immune sequencing clone quantification. Background on the study: RNA, taken in replicates from approximately 20,000 or 100,000 naive CD8 cells, was split five ways, with four sequenced.

TCRdb reanalysed the PCR reads using MiXCR and keeps one entry per CDR3 protein. The table lists about 630,000 distinct CDR3 sequences, less than 30% of them singletons, with about 0.78% in the top ten. The source of this sequence is a human donor in good health. Some libraries in this study had Jurkat cell RNA spiked in. What was sequenced was naive CD8+ T cells from blood, with Jurkat cell RNA spiked in. Documented subset: FACS-sorted CD8+CD4-CCR7+CD45RA+ naive T cells. This chain connects TRBV30 to TRBJ1-1; D possibly corresponds to TRBD1 (6 bases). Written as DNA, the CDR3 is TGTGCCTGGAGTGTATACAACAGGGCTGGACTAGCGATCACTGAAGCTTTCTTT. Its protein product is CAWSVYNRAGLAITEAFF.